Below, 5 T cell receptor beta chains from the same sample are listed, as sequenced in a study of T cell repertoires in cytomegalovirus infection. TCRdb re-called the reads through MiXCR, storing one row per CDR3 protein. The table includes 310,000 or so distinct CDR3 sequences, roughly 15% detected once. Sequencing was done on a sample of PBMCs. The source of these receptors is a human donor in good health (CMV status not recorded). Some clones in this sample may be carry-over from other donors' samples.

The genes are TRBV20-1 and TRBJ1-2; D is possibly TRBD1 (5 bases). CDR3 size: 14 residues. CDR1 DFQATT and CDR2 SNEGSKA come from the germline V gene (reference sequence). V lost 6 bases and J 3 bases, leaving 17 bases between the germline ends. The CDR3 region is CSAPKTDSHYGYTF. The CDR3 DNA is TGCAGTGCCCCAAAAACCGACAGCCACTATGGCTACACCTTC.

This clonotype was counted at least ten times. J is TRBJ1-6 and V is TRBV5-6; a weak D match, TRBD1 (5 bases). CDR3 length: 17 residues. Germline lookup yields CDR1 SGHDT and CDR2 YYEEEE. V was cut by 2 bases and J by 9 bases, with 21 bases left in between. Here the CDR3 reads CASSFNPGTRVGSPLHF. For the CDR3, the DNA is TGTGCCAGCAGCTTCAACCCCGGGACCAGGGTTGGTTCACCCCTCCACTTT.

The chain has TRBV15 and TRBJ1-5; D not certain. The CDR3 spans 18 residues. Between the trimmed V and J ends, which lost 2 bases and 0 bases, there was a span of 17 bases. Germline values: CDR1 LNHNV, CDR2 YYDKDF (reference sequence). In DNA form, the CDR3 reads TGTGCCACCAGCAGAAAGTCACTGACGAGGTATAGCAATCAGCCCCAGCATTTT. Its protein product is CATSRKSLTRYSNQPQHF. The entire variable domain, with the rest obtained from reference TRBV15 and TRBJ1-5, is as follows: DAMVIQNPRYQVTQFGKPVTLSCSQTLNHNVMYWYQQKSSQAPKLLFHYYDKDFNNEADTPDNFQSRRPNTSFCFLDIRSPGLGDTAMYLCATSRKSLTRYSNQPQHFGDGTRLSIL.

The CDR3 DNA reads as TGTGCCAGCAGTTACGGGCGGCGAGCAACTAATGAAAAACTGTTTTTT. This encodes CASSYGRRATNEKLFF. The chain is built from TRBV6-2 or TRBV6-3 and TRBJ1-4, with D uncertain. Trimming removed 2 bases at V and 0 bases at J, with 10 bases between. There are 16 residues in the CDR3. Germline V gene lookup returns CDR1 MNHEY and CDR2 SVGEGT.

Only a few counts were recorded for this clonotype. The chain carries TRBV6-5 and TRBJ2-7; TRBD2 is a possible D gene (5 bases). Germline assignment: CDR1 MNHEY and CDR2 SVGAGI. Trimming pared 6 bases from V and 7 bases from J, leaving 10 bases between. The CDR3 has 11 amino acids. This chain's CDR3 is CASRNTGEQYF. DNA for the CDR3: TGTGCCAGCAGGAATACGGGGGAGCAGTACTTC.